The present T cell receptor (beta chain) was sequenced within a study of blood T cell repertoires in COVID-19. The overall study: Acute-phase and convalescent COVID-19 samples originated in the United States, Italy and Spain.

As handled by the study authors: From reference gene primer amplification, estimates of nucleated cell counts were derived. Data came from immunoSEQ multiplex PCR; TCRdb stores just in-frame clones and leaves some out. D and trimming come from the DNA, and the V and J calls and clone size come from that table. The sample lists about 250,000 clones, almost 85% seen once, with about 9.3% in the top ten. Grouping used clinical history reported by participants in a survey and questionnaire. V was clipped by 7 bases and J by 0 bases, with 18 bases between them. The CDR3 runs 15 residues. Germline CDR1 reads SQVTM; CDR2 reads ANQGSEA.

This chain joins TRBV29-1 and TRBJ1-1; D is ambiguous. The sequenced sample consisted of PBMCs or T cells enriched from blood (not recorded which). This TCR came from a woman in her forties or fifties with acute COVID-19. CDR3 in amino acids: CSAQDPADMNTEAFF. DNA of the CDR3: TGCAGCGCTCAAGATCCAGCAGACATGAACACTGAAGCTTTCTTT.